This T cell receptor beta chain was identified during a study of OX40 agonist ivuxolimab in advanced cancers. Looking at the study overall: The diagnoses of dose-escalation patients were hepatocellular carcinoma, melanoma, renal cell or head and neck cancer. Those enrolled were 82.7% male, with a mean age of about 66 years and ages from roughly 20 to 90.

Autoimmune disease history or systemic immunosuppression barred patients. Only in-frame clones appear in the TCRdb table, and some are missing; sequencing was by immunoSEQ multiplex PCR. The table shows roughly 60,000 clones, with roughly 85% occurring only once. Concerning this clone: Its antigen is not identified.

Study-level results: In the 0.1 to 3.0 mg/kg range, CD4+ and CD8+ blood T cells had expanded clonally by week 6.

Germline CDR1 reads LNHDA; CDR2 reads SQIVND (reference sequence). The CDR3 spans 17 residues. Trimming pared 5 bases from V and 1 base from J, leaving 20 bases between. This chain connects TRBV19 to TRBJ2-5, with D possibly called TRBD1 or TRBD2 (5 bases each). The sequence was obtained from an adult with an advanced solid tumor such as melanoma, head and neck, liver or kidney cancer. The sequences come from CD4+ or CD8+ T cells sorted from blood, collected in a trial of the OX40 agonist ivuxolimab. In DNA, the CDR3 is TGTGCCAGTAGTTCGATACCCGGGGCAGCAGCCCAAGAGACCCAGTACTTC. Its translation: CASSSIPGAAAQETQYF. The variable domain in full, with the rest retrieved from reference TRBV19 and TRBJ2-5, is DGGITQSPKYLFRKEGQNVTLSCEQNLNHDAMYWYRQDPGQGLRLIYYSQIVNDFQKGDIAEGYSVSREKKESFPLTVTSAQKNPTAFYLCASSSIPGAAAQETQYFGPGTRLLVL.